A selection of T cell receptor beta chains follows, all from one sample in a study of monozygotic twins with inflammatory bowel disease. TCRdb derives one entry per CDR3 protein from the 5' RACE reads, leaving out DNA. Here the sample table reports 150,000 to 200,000 distinct CDR3 sequences. Sequenced: blood. Receptors were obtained from a human donor with ulcerative colitis or Crohn's disease, or a healthy co-twin of an affected twin (not recorded which). Both conserved end residues are part of each CDR3. The order of the fields is V gene, J gene, CDR3 protein.

>TRBV10-2|TRBJ2-5
CASMAGGRLMYF
>TRBV27|TRBJ2-1
CASARASRTNEQFF
>TRBV5-1|TRBJ1-5
CASSLGTATNQPQHF
>TRBV29-1|TRBJ1-2
CSAGLVGGYTF
>TRBV3-1|TRBJ2-7
CASSPRFNREGEQYF
>TRBV20-1|TRBJ2-2
CSAMTSGFTGELFF
>TRBV6-1|TRBJ2-3
CASRRLAGADTQYF
>TRBV20-1|TRBJ1-5
CSADRGINQPQHF
>TRBV20-1|TRBJ2-3
CSARQGTGGADTQYF
>TRBV9|TRBJ1-2
CASSVGAGDNYGYTF
>TRBV6-1|TRBJ1-1
CASRPGPGNMNTEAFF
>TRBV19|TRBJ2-7
CASSTSRSGGPSEQYF
>TRBV14|TRBJ2-7
CASSQLGFSEEQYF
>TRBV24-1|TRBJ2-1
CATSDRERESSNEQFF
>TRBV2|TRBJ1-4
CASSEQGASEKLFF
>TRBV5-6|TRBJ1-5
CASSKGAGAGQPQHF
>TRBV7-2|TRBJ2-7
CASSQTGTGAYEQYF